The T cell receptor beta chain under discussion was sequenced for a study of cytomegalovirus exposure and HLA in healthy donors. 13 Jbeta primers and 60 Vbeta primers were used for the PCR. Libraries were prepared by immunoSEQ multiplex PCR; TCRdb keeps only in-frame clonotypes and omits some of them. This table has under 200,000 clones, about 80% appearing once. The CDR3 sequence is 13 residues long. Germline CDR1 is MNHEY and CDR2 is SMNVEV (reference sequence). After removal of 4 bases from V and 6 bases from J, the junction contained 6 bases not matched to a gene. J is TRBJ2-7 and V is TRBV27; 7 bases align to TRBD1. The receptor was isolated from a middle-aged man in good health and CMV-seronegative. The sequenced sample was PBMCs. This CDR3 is CASSSNAGGEQYF. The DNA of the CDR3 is TGTGCCAGCAGTTCGAATGCAGGGGGCGAGCAGTACTTC.